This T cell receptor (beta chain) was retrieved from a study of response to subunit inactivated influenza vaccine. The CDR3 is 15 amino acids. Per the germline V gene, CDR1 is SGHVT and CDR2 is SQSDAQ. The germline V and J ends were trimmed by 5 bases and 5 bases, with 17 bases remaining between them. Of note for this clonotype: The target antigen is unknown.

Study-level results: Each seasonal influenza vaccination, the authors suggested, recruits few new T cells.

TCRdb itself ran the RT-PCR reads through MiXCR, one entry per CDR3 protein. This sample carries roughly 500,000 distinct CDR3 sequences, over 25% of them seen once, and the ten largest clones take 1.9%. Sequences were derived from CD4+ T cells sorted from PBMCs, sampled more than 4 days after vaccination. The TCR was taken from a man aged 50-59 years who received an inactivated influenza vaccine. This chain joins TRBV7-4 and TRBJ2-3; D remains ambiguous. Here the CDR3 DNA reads TGTGCCAGCAGCCCGACTGGAAGAAAGGGAGATACGCAGTATTTT. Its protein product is CASSPTGRKGDTQYF. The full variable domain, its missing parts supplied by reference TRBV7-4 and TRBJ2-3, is GAGVSQSPRYKVAKRGRDVALRCDSISGHVTLYWYRQTLGQGSEVLTYSQSDAQRDKSGRPSGRFSAERPERSVSTLKIQRTEQGDSAVYLCASSPTGRKGDTQYFGPGTRLTVL.